This TCR beta chain was recorded in a study of T cell repertoires in cytomegalovirus infection. The study's findings and limits: Dominant in the ex vivo response were TCR beta clonotypes restricted by HLA-C and specific for CMV.

Ten or more counts support this clonotype. The antigen is not known. MiXCR, applied by TCRdb to the reads, yields one record per CDR3 protein. The profile shows 70,000 to 75,000 distinct CDR3 sequences, over 3.5% of them singletons. The sample was PBMCs. This clonotype was obtained from a human donor in good health (CMV status not recorded). Some clones in this sample may be carry-over from other donors' samples.

The CDR3 spells CASSRTEWEQFF. The DNA for the CDR3 is TGTGCCAGCAGCCGGACAGAGTGGGAGCAGTTCTTC. The rearrangement uses TRBV7-2 and TRBJ2-1; D is perhaps TRBD1 (6 bases). Between the trimmed V and J ends, which lost 5 bases and 10 bases, there was a span of 12 bases. Germline loops: CDR1 SGHTA, CDR2 FQGNSA. CDR3 length: 12 residues.